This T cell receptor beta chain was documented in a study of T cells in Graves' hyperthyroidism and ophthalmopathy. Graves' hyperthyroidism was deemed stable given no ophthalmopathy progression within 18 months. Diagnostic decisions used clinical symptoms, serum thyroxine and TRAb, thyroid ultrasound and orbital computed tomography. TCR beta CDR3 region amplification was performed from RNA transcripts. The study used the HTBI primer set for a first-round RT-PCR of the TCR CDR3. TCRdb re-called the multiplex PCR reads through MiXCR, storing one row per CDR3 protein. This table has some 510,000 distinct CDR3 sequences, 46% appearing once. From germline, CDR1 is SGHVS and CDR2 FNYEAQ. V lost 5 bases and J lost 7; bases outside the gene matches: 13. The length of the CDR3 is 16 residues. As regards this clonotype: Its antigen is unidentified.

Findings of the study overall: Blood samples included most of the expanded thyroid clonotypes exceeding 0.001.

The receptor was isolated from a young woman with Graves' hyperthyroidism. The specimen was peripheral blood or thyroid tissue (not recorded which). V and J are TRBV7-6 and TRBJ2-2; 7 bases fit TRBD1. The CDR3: CASSGSGTDTDGELFF. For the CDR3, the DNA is TGTGCCAGCAGCGGTTCCGGGACAGACACCGACGGGGAGCTGTTTTTT.